This passage covers 20 T cell receptor beta chains from one sample sequenced in a study of T cell responses to AZD1222 COVID-19 vaccine. Profiled with immunoSEQ multiplex PCR; TCRdb holds only in-frame clones, not every one. Of more than 50,000 clones detected, 70% to 90% appear once; the ten largest clones hold over 3.5%. This material consisted of peripheral blood, taken on day 0 of AZD1222 vaccination. The source of these receptors is an adult in good health.

The chain combines TRBV19 with TRBJ1-5; TRBD1 agrees at 7 bases. The CDR3 contains 16 residues. The junction had 7 bases not matched to a gene; V was cut back by 4 bases and J by 1 base. In germline, CDR1 is LNHDA, CDR2 SQIVND (reference sequence). Here the CDR3 DNA reads TGTGCCAGTAGTACTTGGGACAGCTACAGCAATCAGCCCCAGCATTTT. Translating it yields CASSTWDSYSNQPQHF.

V and J are TRBV7-2 and TRBJ1-4; the match to TRBD1 covers 9 bases. J was trimmed by 5 bases and V by 3 bases; bases with no gene match: 4. The CDR3 extends over 15 amino acids. Germline V gene data show CDR1 as SGHTA and CDR2 as FQGNSA. CDR3: CASSFSGTGNEKLFF. Written as DNA, the CDR3 is TGTGCCAGCAGCTTTTCCGGGACAGGGAATGAAAAACTGTTTTTT.

The genes are TRBV5-5 and TRBJ1-3, with TRBD1 matching 7 bases. V was clipped by 4 bases and J by 4 bases; unmatched bases: 17. This CDR3 contains 18 residues. From germline, CDR1 is SGHKS and CDR2 YYEKEE (reference sequence). The chain's CDR3 is CASSPRDRSLSFGNTIYF. The CDR3 DNA reads TGTGCCAGCAGCCCCCGGGACAGATCTCTCTCTTTCGGAAACACCATATATTTT.

The J gene is TRBJ2-5, the V gene TRBV5-6; tentatively, D is TRBD1 (6 bases). Germline V gene data show CDR1 as SGHDT and CDR2 as YYEEEE. The CDR3 runs to 14 residues. The ends were cut back, 0 bases at V and 5 bases at J, with 11 bases in the middle. In DNA, the CDR3 is TGTGCCAGCAGCTTGGTTGGGGGCCGGGAGACCCAGTACTTC. Translation: CASSLVGGRETQYF.

The J gene is TRBJ1-1, the V gene TRBV6-5; D not certain. Trimming shortened V by 10 bases and J by 3 bases, and 12 bases separated the two germline ends. Germline V lookup: CDR1 MNHEY, CDR2 SVGAGI. The CDR3 spans 12 residues. CDR3 sequence: CATRGGDTEAFF. DNA of the CDR3: TGTGCCACAAGAGGTGGTGACACTGAAGCTTTCTTT.

This chain joins TRBV19 and TRBJ2-7, with TRBD2 as a possible D gene (7 bases). Per the germline V gene, CDR1 is LNHDA and CDR2 is SQIVND (reference sequence). With 3 bases removed from V and 6 bases from J, the gap between germline ends came to 18 bases. The CDR3 runs to 15 residues. The CDR3 region is CASSINGGTRGEQYF. The CDR3, as DNA: TGTGCCAGTAGTATTAACGGGGGGACAAGGGGCGAGCAGTACTTC. The variable domain in full, completed from reference TRBV19 and TRBJ2-7, reads DGGITQSPKYLFRKEGQNVTLSCEQNLNHDAMYWYRQDPGQGLRLIYYSQIVNDFQKGDIAEGYSVSREKKESFPLTVTSAQKNPTAFYLCASSINGGTRGEQYFGPGTRLTVT.

The chain joins TRBV15 to TRBJ2-1; tentatively, D is TRBD1 or TRBD2 (5 bases each). Trimming pared 5 bases from V and 5 bases from J, leaving 16 bases between. Germline V gene sequence: CDR1 LNHNV, CDR2 YYDKDF (reference sequence). CDR3 length equals 15 residues. CDR3 residues: CATSRARDGDNEQFF. In nucleotides, the CDR3 is TGTGCCACCAGCCGAGCCCGGGACGGAGACAATGAGCAGTTCTTC.

J is TRBJ1-5 and V is TRBV10-3; D is ambiguous. This CDR3 has 14 residues. Trimming stripped 3 bases from V and 3 bases from J, with 9 bases between. Germline CDR1 ENHRY, CDR2 SYGVKD. CDR3 sequence reads: CAISDRQDNQPQHF. The CDR3 region has the DNA TGTGCCATCAGTGACCGGCAGGACAATCAGCCCCAGCATTTT.

The chain uses TRBV3-1 (or the pseudogene TRBV3-2) and TRBJ1-4, with no clear D. This CDR3 spans 14 amino acids. CDR1 and CDR2 (germline): LGHDT, YNNKEL (reference sequence). Deletions cut 1 base from V and 8 bases from J, with 11 bases between. As DNA, the CDR3 is TGTGCCAGCAGCCAAGGAGGGCGGGGAGAAAAACTGTTTTTT. Its protein product is CASSQGGRGEKLFF.

The chain employs TRBV12-5 and TRBJ1-2, with TRBD1 matching over 9 bases. With V trimmed by 6 bases and J by 8 bases, 10 bases remained unmatched. Germline CDR1 and CDR2: LGHNT and FRNRAP. The CDR3 is made up of 14 amino acids. The DNA for the CDR3 is TGTGCTAGTGGATCCGGGACAGGGAGTTGGGGCTACACCTTC. As protein: CASGSGTGSWGYTF.

Judged by abundance, this clone is medium-sized (0.01 to 0.1%). The rearrangement links TRBV6-4 to TRBJ2-3; TRBD2 matches 14 bases. Per the germline V gene, CDR1 is MRHNA and CDR2 is SNTAGT. V dropped 2 bases and J dropped 5; count of bases not matched to a gene: 0. The CDR3 contains 15 residues. The CDR3 region is CASSDGTSGGDTQYF. The DNA for the CDR3 is TGTGCCAGCAGTGACGGGACTAGCGGGGGAGATACGCAGTATTTT.

V is TRBV5-1 and J is TRBJ1-6; D unresolved. V was cut by 0 bases and J by 12 bases, with 10 bases left in between. Germline CDR1 SGHRS, CDR2 YFSETQ. The CDR3 is 13 amino acids. This CDR3 reads CASSLGVRQPLHF. CDR3 sequence (DNA): TGCGCCAGCAGCTTGGGGGTGCGTCAACCCCTCCACTTT.

This chain joins TRBV18 and TRBJ1-6, with D perhaps TRBD1 (5 bases). The germline V and J ends were trimmed by 2 bases and 10 bases, with 18 bases remaining between them. Per germline, CDR1 KGHSH and CDR2 LQKENI. This CDR3 contains 16 residues. CDR3 bases: TGTGCCAGCTCACCAGTTGGGACGGTGGGTGAATCACCCCTCCACTTT. This codes for CASSPVGTVGESPLHF.

The J gene is TRBJ1-2, the V gene TRBV3-1 (or the pseudogene TRBV3-2); TRBD1 matches 7 bases. This CDR3 has 15 residues. Germline CDR1 reads LGHDT; CDR2 reads YNNKEL (reference sequence). The V and J ends lost 1 base and 8 bases, in that order; junction bases with no gene match: 10. CDR3 sequence reads: CASSQATGEWGGYTF. Written as DNA, the CDR3 is TGTGCCAGCAGCCAAGCCACAGGGGAGTGGGGGGGCTACACCTTC.

The chain recombines TRBV19 with TRBJ2-7, with a possible D match to TRBD1 (6 bases). This CDR3 contains 15 residues. Looked up from germline, CDR1 is LNHDA and CDR2 is SQIVND (reference sequence). The V end was cut by 3 bases, the J end by 5 bases, with 17 bases between. In nucleotides, the CDR3 is TGTGCCAGTAGTATTGGCGCAGGGGATCTCGACGAGCAGTACTTC. It is translated as CASSIGAGDLDEQYF.

The J gene is TRBJ2-1, the V gene TRBV11-3, with D possibly called TRBD1 or TRBD2 (7 bases each). V was trimmed by 5 bases and J by 7 bases, leaving 15 bases between them. This CDR3 spans 14 amino acids. In germline, CDR1 is SGHNT, CDR2 YENEEA. CDR3: CASSPSQGGNEQFF. For the CDR3, the DNA is TGTGCCAGCAGCCCCTCGCAGGGGGGGAATGAGCAGTTCTTC.

The V call is TRBV6-1, the J call TRBJ2-7; TRBD2 agrees at 8 bases. The CDR3 is made up of 14 amino acids. With V trimmed by 5 bases and J by 2 bases, 5 bases remained unmatched. Germline-derived CDR1 and CDR2 are MNHNS and SASEGT. The CDR3 DNA reads TGTGCCAGCAGTACCAGCGGGGGCACCTACGAGCAGTACTTC. Translating gives CASSTSGGTYEQYF.

The V gene is TRBV7-2, the J gene TRBJ2-1; 14 nucleotides match TRBD2. The CDR3 covers 15 residues. CDR1 is SGHTA and CDR2 is FQGNSA in the germline V gene. V lost 5 bases, J lost 9 bases, and 6 bases stayed unmatched. The CDR3: CASSPTSGGAGEQFF. CDR3 DNA sequence: TGTGCCAGCAGCCCGACTAGCGGGGGGGCTGGTGAGCAGTTCTTC.

The rearrangement uses TRBV7-9 and TRBJ2-1; D unresolved. This CDR3 has 14 amino acids. Looked up from germline, CDR1 is SEHNR and CDR2 is FQNEAQ (reference sequence). The V gene lost 2 bases and the J gene lost 5 bases, with 10 bases spanning the gap. The CDR3 loop reads CASSLLVGNNEQFF. The DNA for the CDR3 is TGTGCCAGCAGCTTACTGGTAGGCAACAATGAGCAGTTCTTC.

The chain employs TRBV12-5 and TRBJ2-1; no definite D call. Germline V gives CDR1 LGHNT, CDR2 FRNRAP. This CDR3 is 13 amino acids long. V was shortened by 5 bases and J by 8 bases, with 13 bases between the two germline ends. The CDR3 DNA reads as TGTGCTAGTGGTCGAGAATCAGGAGATGAGCAGTTCTTC. This codes for CASGRESGDEQFF.